These 14 T cell receptor beta chains originate from one sample sequenced in a study of OX40 agonist ivuxolimab in advanced cancers. The table came from immunoSEQ multiplex PCR; TCRdb's copy has only in-frame clones and leaves some out. The sample carries 50,000 or so clones, around 93% recorded once. Here the sequenced sample was CD4+ or CD8+ T cells sorted from blood, taken in a trial of the OX40 agonist ivuxolimab. All receptors derive from an adult with an advanced solid tumor such as melanoma, head and neck, liver or kidney cancer.

The chain is built from TRBV13 and TRBJ2-3; 9 bases align to TRBD1. Per the germline V gene, CDR1 is PRHDT and CDR2 is FYEKMQ (reference sequence). The CDR3 spans 17 residues. V lost 4 bases and J lost 0; bases outside the gene matches: 8. The CDR3 DNA is TGTGCCAGCAGCTCCTACCGCGACAGGGGGAGCACAGATACGCAGTATTTT. Amino acids: CASSSYRDRGSTDTQYF. Supplemented by reference TRBV13 and TRBJ2-3, the full variable domain reads AAGVIQSPRHLIKEKRETATLKCYPIPRHDTVYWYQQGPGQDPQFLISFYEKMQSDKGSIPDRFSAQQFSDYHSELNMSSLELGDSALYFCASSSYRDRGSTDTQYFGPGTRLTVL.

V gene TRBV29-1 combines with J gene TRBJ2-7, with D unresolved. The germline V gene encodes CDR1 SQVTM and CDR2 ANQGSEA. The V gene lost 1 base and the J gene lost 4 bases, with 11 bases spanning the gap. This CDR3 has 13 residues. The CDR3 loop reads CSVEGPGTYEQYF. The CDR3 region has the DNA TGCAGCGTTGAAGGCCCAGGCACTTACGAGCAGTACTTC.

V usage is TRBV27 and J usage is TRBJ2-1, with 9 nucleotides matching TRBD2. The germline V gene has CDR1 MNHEY and CDR2 SMNVEV (reference sequence). Trimming cost V 5 bases and J 4 bases; bases outside gene matches: 9. There are 16 residues in the CDR3. The CDR3 nucleotides are TGTGCCAGCAGTACCACGGGAACTAGCGGGTACAATGAGCAGTTCTTC. It encodes CASSTTGTSGYNEQFF.

This rearrangement joins TRBV7-2 to TRBJ2-2, with D perhaps matching TRBD1 or TRBD2 (5 bases each). V lost 8 bases and J lost 6, with 13 bases in between. The CDR3 has 13 residues. Germline V gives CDR1 SGHTA, CDR2 FQGNSA. The CDR3 DNA sequence: TGTGCCAGCGACCTACGAGGGGCCGGGGAGCTGTTTTTT. Protein product: CASDLRGAGELFF. Full variable domain (remainder filled in from reference TRBV7-2 and TRBJ2-2): GAGVSQSPSNKVTEKGKDVELRCDPISGHTALYWYRQSLGQGLEFLIYFQGNSAPDKSGLPSDRFSAERTGGSVSTLTIQRTQQEDSAVYLCASDLRGAGELFFGEGSRLTVL.

This chain connects TRBV11-3 to TRBJ2-1; D might be TRBD2 (6 bases). V lost 3 bases to trimming and J lost 0 bases, with 6 bases between them. CDR1 SGHNT and CDR2 YENEEA come from the germline V gene. CDR3 length: 14 residues. The CDR3 sequence is CASSLGGSYNEQFF. The CDR3 DNA sequence: TGTGCCAGCAGCTTGGGGGGCTCCTACAATGAGCAGTTCTTC. Drawing the rest from reference TRBV11-3 and TRBJ2-1, the complete variable domain is EAGVVQSPRYKIIEKKQPVAFWCNPISGHNTLYWYLQNLGQGPELLIRYENEEAVDDSQLPKDRFSAERLKGVDSTLKIQPAELGDSAVYLCASSLGGSYNEQFFGPGTRLTVL.

This clone is a singleton in its sample. The V gene is TRBV5-8, the J gene TRBJ1-2; perhaps TRBD1 as D (6 bases). CDR1 and CDR2 from the germline V gene are SGHTS and YDEGEE. The V end was cut by 5 bases, the J end by 4 bases, with 12 bases between. This CDR3 comprises 13 residues. In DNA form, the CDR3 reads TGTGCCAGCAGGTGGACAGCGAGCTATGGCTACACCTTC. It encodes CASRWTASYGYTF.

The chain employs TRBV7-8 and TRBJ2-7; D is unresolved. V was cut by 4 bases and J by 4 bases, with 14 bases left in between. The germline V gene encodes CDR1 SGHVS and CDR2 FQNEAQ. The CDR3 length is 14 residues. The CDR3 nucleotides read TGTGCCAGCAGCTCACCCCTCGGCGGATACGAGCAGTACTTC. This encodes CASSSPLGGYEQYF. The whole variable domain, filled in from reference TRBV7-8 and TRBJ2-7, reads GAGVSQSPRYKVAKRGQDVALRCDPISGHVSLFWYQQALGQGPEFLTYFQNEAQLDKSGLPSDRFFAERPEGSVSTLKIQRTQQEDSAVYLCASSSPLGGYEQYFGPGTRLTVT.

The V gene is TRBV4-3, the J gene TRBJ2-1, with D tentatively TRBD2 (5 bases). Trimming removed 0 bases from V and 10 bases from J, with 13 bases in between. Germline V lookup: CDR1 LGHNA, CDR2 YSLEER. This CDR3 spans 14 amino acids. CDR3 amino acids: CASSQEEGLAEQFF. For the CDR3, the DNA is TGCGCCAGCAGCCAAGAGGAAGGACTTGCGGAGCAGTTCTTC.

This clone turned up a few times. The genes are TRBV7-3 and TRBJ2-3; 9 nucleotides align to TRBD1. Per germline, CDR1 SGHTA and CDR2 FQGTGA. This CDR3 is built from 15 residues. Unmatched junction bases numbered 6, after V lost 4 bases and J lost 4 bases. The CDR3 nucleotides read TGTGCCAGCAGCTCCTCCGGGACAGGGCCAGATACGCAGTATTTT. The encoded protein is CASSSSGTGPDTQYF.

The chain has TRBV7-2 and TRBJ2-7, with TRBD2 identical over 7 bases. CDR1 SGHTA and CDR2 FQGNSA come from the germline V gene. The CDR3 is 15 amino acids. V lost 4 bases and J lost 4; bases outside the gene matches: 10. This CDR3 is CASSSLRGRAYEQYF. The CDR3 bases are TGTGCCAGCAGCTCGCTCCGGGGGAGGGCATACGAGCAGTACTTC. Full variable domain (remainder filled in from reference TRBV7-2 and TRBJ2-7): GAGVSQSPSNKVTEKGKDVELRCDPISGHTALYWYRQSLGQGLEFLIYFQGNSAPDKSGLPSDRFSAERTGGSVSTLTIQRTQQEDSAVYLCASSSLRGRAYEQYFGPGTRLTVT.

This chain uses TRBV28 with TRBJ2-7; 9 positions match TRBD2. The trim removed 3 bases at V and 6 bases at J, leaving 12 bases unmatched. The length of the CDR3 is 16 residues. Germline-derived CDR1 and CDR2 are MDHEN and SYDVKM. The CDR3 DNA sequence: TGTGCCAGCAGTTTCTCAACTAGCGGGTCGGTCATCGAGCAGTACTTC. Translating it yields CASSFSTSGSVIEQYF.

The chain employs TRBV7-8 and TRBJ2-2; D remains unclear. Trimming took off 6 bases at V and 6 bases at J, with 20 bases between the two ends. The CDR3 is made up of 16 amino acids. Per the germline V gene, CDR1 is SGHVS and CDR2 is FQNEAQ. The DNA of the CDR3 is TGTGCCAGCAGGGTATCGGCTGGTCGGGTCGCCGGGGAGCTGTTTTTT. Encoded protein: CASRVSAGRVAGELFF.

In this sample, this clone turned up once. This sequence joins TRBV7-9 and TRBJ2-7; TRBD2 aligns across 11 bases. The V gene's germline CDR1 is SEHNR and CDR2 FQNEAQ (reference sequence). The J segment lost 3 bases and the V segment lost 3 bases, leaving 7 bases of the junction unmatched. The CDR3 runs to 16 residues. The CDR3 sequence: CASSFPTSGSLYEQYF. In DNA, the CDR3 is TGTGCCAGCAGCTTCCCAACTAGCGGGAGTCTCTACGAGCAGTACTTC.

The CDR3 DNA is TGTGCCAGCAGTTTATCGCGTGAAGGGTCTGGAACGCAGTATTTT. This translates into CASSLSREGSGTQYF. The chain combines TRBV27 with TRBJ2-3; no clear D gene. V lost 0 bases, J lost 9 bases, and 16 bases lay in between. The CDR3 extends over 15 amino acids. The germline V gene encodes CDR1 MNHEY and CDR2 SMNVEV (reference sequence).